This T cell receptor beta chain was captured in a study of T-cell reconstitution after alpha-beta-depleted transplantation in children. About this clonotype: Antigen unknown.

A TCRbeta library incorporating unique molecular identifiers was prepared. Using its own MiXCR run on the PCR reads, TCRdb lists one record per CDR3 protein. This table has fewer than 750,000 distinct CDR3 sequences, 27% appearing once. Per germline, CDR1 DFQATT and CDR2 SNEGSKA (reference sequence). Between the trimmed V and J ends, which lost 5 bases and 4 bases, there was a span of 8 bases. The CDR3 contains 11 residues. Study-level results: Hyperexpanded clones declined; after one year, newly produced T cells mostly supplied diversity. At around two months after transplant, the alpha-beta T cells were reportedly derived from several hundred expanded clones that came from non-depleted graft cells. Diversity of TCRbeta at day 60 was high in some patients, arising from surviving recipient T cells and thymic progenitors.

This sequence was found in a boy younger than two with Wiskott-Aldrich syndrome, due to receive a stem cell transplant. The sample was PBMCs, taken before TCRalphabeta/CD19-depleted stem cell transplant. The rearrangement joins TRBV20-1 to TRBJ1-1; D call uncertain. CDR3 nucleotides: TGCAGTGCTGCGAGAGGCACTGAAGCTTTCTTT. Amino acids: CSAARGTEAFF.